This T cell receptor (beta chain) was recorded in a study of graft-versus-host responses after intestinal transplantation. General study points: The study associated peak circulating GvH clone levels with early post-transplant HvG declines.

This table comes from immunoSEQ multiplex PCR, and its TCRdb copy is limited to in-frame clones, with some not included. The repertoire includes tens of thousands of clones, about 90% of them detected once, and about 2.5% sits in the top ten. As for this clone: The antigen remains unidentified.

V lost 8 bases to trimming and J lost 6 bases, with 8 bases between them. The germline V gene has CDR1 SGHAT and CDR2 FQNNGV. The CDR3 contains 10 residues. Sequences were derived from PBMCs, sampled approximately 310 days after intestinal transplant. This clonotype originated in a human patient who received an intestinal transplant, so some T cells may come from the graft donor. The genes are TRBV11-2 and TRBJ2-7; D is undetermined. The CDR3 loop reads CASESGEQYF. The CDR3 DNA is TGTGCCAGCGAAAGTGGCGAGCAGTACTTC.